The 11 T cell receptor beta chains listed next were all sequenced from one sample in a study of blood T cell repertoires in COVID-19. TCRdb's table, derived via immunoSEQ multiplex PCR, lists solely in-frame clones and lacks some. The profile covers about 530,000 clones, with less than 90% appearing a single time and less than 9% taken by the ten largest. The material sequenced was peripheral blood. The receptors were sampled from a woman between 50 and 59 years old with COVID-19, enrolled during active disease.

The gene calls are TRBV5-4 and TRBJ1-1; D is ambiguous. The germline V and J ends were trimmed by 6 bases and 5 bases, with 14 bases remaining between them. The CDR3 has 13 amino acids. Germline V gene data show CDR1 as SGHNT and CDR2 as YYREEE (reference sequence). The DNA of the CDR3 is TGTGCCAGCAACCAAATAGGGAGAACTGAAGCTTTCTTT. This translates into CASNQIGRTEAFF.

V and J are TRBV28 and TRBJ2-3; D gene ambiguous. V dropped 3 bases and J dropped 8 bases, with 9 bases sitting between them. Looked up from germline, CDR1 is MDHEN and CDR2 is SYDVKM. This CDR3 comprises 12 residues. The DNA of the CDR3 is TGTGCCAGCAGTTTTTCGGCAGGTACGCAGTATTTT. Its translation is CASSFSAGTQYF.

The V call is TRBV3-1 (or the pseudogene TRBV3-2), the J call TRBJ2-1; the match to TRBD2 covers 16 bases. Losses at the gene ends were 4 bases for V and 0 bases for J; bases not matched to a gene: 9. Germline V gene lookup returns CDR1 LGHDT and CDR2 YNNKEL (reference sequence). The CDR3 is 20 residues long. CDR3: CASSLHTGLAGGSSYNEQFF. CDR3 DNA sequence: TGTGCCAGCAGCCTACACACGGGACTAGCGGGGGGGAGCTCCTACAATGAGCAGTTCTTC.

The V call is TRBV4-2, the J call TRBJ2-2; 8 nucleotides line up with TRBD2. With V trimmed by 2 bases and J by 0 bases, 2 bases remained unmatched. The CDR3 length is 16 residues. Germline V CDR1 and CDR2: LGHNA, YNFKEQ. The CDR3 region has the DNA TGTGCCAGCAGCCAACTCGGGGGGGCGAACACCGGGGAGCTGTTTTTT. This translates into CASSQLGGANTGELFF.

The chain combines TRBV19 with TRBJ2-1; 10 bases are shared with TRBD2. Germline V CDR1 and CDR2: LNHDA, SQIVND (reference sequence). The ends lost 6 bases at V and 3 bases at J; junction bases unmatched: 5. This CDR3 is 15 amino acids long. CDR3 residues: CASSPLAGVYNEQFF. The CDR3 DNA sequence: TGTGCCAGTAGCCCTCTAGCGGGGGTCTACAATGAGCAGTTCTTC.

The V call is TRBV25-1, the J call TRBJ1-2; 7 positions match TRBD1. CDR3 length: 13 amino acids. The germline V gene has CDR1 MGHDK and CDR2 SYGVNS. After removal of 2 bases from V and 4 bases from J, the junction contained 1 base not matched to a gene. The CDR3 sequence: CASSERDSYGYTF. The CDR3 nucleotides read TGTGCCAGCAGTGAAAGGGACAGCTATGGCTACACCTTC.

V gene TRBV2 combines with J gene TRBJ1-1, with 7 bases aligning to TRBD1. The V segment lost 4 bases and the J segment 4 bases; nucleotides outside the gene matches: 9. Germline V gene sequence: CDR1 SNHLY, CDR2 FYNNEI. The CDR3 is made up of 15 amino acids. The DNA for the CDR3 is TGTGCCAGCAGTGCCCTAACAGGGGATGCCACTGAAGCTTTCTTT. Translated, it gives CASSALTGDATEAFF. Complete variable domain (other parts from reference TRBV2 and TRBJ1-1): EPEVTQTPSHQVTQMGQEVILRCVPISNHLYFYWYRQILGQKVEFLVSFYNNEISEKSEIFDDQFSVERPDGSNFTLKIRSTKLEDSAMYFCASSALTGDATEAFFGQGTRLTVV.

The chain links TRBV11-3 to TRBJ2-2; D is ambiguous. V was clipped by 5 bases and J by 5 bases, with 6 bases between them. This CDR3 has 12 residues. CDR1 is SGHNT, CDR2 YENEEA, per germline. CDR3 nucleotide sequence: TGTGCCAGCAGCACCCGGACCGGGGAGCTGTTTTTT. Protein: CASSTRTGELFF.

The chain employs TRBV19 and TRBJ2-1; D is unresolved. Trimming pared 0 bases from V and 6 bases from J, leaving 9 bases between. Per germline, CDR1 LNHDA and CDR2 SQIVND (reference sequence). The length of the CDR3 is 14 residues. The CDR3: CASSIDRQINEQFF. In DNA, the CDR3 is TGTGCCAGTAGTATAGATCGCCAGATCAATGAGCAGTTCTTC.

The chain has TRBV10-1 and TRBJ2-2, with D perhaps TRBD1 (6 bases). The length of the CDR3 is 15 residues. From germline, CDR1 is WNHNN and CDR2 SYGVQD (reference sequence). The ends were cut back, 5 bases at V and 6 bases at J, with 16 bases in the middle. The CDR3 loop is CASSPDRGSSGELFF. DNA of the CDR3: TGCGCCAGCAGTCCGGACAGAGGTAGCTCCGGGGAGCTGTTTTTT.

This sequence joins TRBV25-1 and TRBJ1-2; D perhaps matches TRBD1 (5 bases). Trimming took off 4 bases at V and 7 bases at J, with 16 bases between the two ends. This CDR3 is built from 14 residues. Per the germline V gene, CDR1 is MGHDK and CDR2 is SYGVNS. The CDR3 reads CASSAFRPDSGYTF. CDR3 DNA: TGTGCCAGCAGTGCTTTCCGCCCCGACAGTGGCTACACCTTC.